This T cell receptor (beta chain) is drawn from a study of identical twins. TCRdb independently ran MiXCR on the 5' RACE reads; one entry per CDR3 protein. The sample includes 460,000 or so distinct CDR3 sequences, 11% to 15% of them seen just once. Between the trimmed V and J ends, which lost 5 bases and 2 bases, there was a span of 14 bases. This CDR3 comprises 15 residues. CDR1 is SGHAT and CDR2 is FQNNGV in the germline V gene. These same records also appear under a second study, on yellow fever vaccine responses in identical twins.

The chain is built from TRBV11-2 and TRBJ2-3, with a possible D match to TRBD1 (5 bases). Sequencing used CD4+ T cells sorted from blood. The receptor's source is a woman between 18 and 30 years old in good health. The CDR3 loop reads CASSPRQRNTDTQYF. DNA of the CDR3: TGTGCCAGCAGCCCCCGACAGAGAAACACAGATACGCAGTATTTT.